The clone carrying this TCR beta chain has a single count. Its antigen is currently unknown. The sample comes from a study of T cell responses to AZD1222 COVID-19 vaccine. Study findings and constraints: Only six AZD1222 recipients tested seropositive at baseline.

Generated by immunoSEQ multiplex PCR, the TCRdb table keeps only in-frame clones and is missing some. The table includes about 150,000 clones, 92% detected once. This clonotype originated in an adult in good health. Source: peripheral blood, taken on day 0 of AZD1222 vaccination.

CDR3 sequence (DNA): TGCGCCAGCAGCCGATCCGGGACTAGCGAAGAGACCCAGTACTTC. Translated, it gives CASSRSGTSEETQYF. The chain couples TRBV4-1 to TRBJ2-5, with TRBD2 identical over 10 bases. The germline V gene encodes CDR1 MGHRA and CDR2 YSYEKL. The CDR3 is 15 amino acids. J gave up 3 bases and V 4 bases, and 5 bases lay outside the gene matches.